These 31 T cell receptor beta chains originate from one sample sequenced in a study of radiotherapy plus CTLA-4 blockade in lung cancer. Data came from immunoSEQ multiplex PCR; TCRdb stores just in-frame clones and leaves some out. The table includes about 66,000 clones, over 80% detected once. This specimen consisted of peripheral blood, obtained from a patient treated with radiotherapy plus ipilimumab. The source of these receptors is a human donor with non-small cell lung cancer who had a partial response to radiotherapy plus ipilimumab.

The chain is built from TRBV28 and TRBJ2-5, with 7 bases matching TRBD2. The ends lost 5 bases at V and 5 bases at J; junction bases unmatched: 8. Germline V gives CDR1 MDHEN, CDR2 SYDVKM. This CDR3 is built from 14 residues. The CDR3 reads CASSTDGEGETQYF. The CDR3 DNA reads as TGTGCCAGCAGTACGGACGGGGAGGGGGAGACCCAGTACTTC. Full variable domain (rest looked up from reference TRBV28 and TRBJ2-5): DVKVTQSSRYLVKRTGEKVFLECVQDMDHENMFWYRQDPGLGLRLIYFSYDVKMKEKGDIPEGYSVSREKKERFSLILESASTNQTSMYLCASSTDGEGETQYFGPGTRLLVL.

A few counts support this clone. The rearrangement joins TRBV5-1 to TRBJ2-7; 8 nucleotides agree with TRBD1. Trimming took 0 bases from V and 5 from J; bases not matched to a gene: 7. This CDR3 region has 15 residues. Germline values: CDR1 SGHRS, CDR2 YFSETQ. CDR3 in amino acids: CASSLARGQGNEQYF. In DNA form, the CDR3 reads TGCGCCAGCAGCTTGGCCAGAGGACAGGGCAACGAGCAGTACTTC.

This clone was counted only a few times. The J gene is TRBJ1-1, the V gene TRBV30, with D perhaps TRBD1 (5 bases). Trimming left V 0 bases short and J 1 base short, with 6 bases between. The germline gives CDR1 GTSNPN, CDR2 SVGIG (reference sequence). This CDR3 spans 13 amino acids. The CDR3 sequence: CAWSVQENTEAFF. CDR3 sequence (DNA): TGTGCCTGGAGTGTACAGGAGAACACTGAAGCTTTCTTT.

V gene TRBV19 combines with J gene TRBJ1-5, with D unclear. Germline V CDR1 and CDR2: LNHDA, SQIVND (reference sequence). V lost 8 bases, J lost 8 bases, and 13 bases lay in between. CDR3 size: 12 residues. The CDR3 nucleotides are TGTGCCAGTGATCTAGCGGGGAAGCCCCAGCATTTT. This gives the protein CASDLAGKPQHF.

V is TRBV27 and J is TRBJ2-2, with TRBD2 identical over 10 bases. V was pared by 2 bases and J by 3 bases, with 15 bases of the junction left unmatched. The CDR3 loop spans 20 amino acids. Per the germline V gene, CDR1 is MNHEY and CDR2 is SMNVEV (reference sequence). The CDR3 sequence is CASSLRSWLAGDVYTGELFF. CDR3 DNA sequence: TGTGCCAGCAGTTTAAGGTCTTGGCTAGCGGGAGATGTGTACACCGGGGAGCTGTTTTTT.

This sequence joins TRBV5-4 and TRBJ2-1; 7 bases align to TRBD2. Germline V gene sequence: CDR1 SGHNT, CDR2 YYREEE (reference sequence). This CDR3 contains 15 residues. Trimming at V came to 2 bases and at J to 2 bases, leaving 4 bases not matched to a gene. Written as DNA, the CDR3 is TGTGCCAGCAGCTTTCGGAGCGGGGCCTACAATGAGCAGTTCTTC. Its translation: CASSFRSGAYNEQFF.

CDR3 residues: CATGRVGQGEVDTQYF. Written as DNA, the CDR3 is TGTGCCACTGGGAGAGTGGGACAGGGAGAGGTGGATACGCAGTATTTT. This rearrangement joins TRBV19 to TRBJ2-3; 9 nucleotides match TRBD1. The germline V gene encodes CDR1 LNHDA and CDR2 SQIVND (reference sequence). J lost 6 bases, V lost 10 bases, and 17 bases had no gene match. The CDR3 is 16 amino acids.

The chain couples TRBV7-9 to TRBJ2-1; 8 nucleotides align to TRBD1. CDR1 is SEHNR and CDR2 is FQNEAQ in the germline V gene (reference sequence). V shed 8 bases and J 7 bases; nucleotides not matched to a gene: 10. This CDR3 is built from 14 residues. CDR3 region: CASGPGQVTNEQFF. The CDR3 coding sequence is TGTGCCAGCGGACCGGGACAGGTCACTAATGAGCAGTTCTTC.

The chain uses TRBV9 and TRBJ2-1, with a tentative D call TRBD2 (6 bases). CDR3 length: 14 amino acids. The germline CDR1 and CDR2 sequences are SGDLS and YYNGEE. Trimming took off 1 base at V and 5 bases at J, with 10 bases between the two ends. CDR3 in DNA: TGTGCCAGCAGCGTATCCGGGAGAGACAATGAGCAGTTCTTC. As protein: CASSVSGRDNEQFF.

The chain links TRBV5-1 to TRBJ1-6, with TRBD1 matching over 8 bases. The CDR3 spans 16 residues. J lost 7 bases, V lost 3 bases, and 9 bases had no gene match. The germline gives CDR1 SGHRS, CDR2 YFSETQ. The DNA for the CDR3 is TGCGCCAGCAGCTATGCACAGGGGGTGGGGAATTCACCCCTCCACTTT. Its protein product is CASSYAQGVGNSPLHF.

This chain uses TRBV6-6 with TRBJ2-3, with D tentatively TRBD1 (5 bases). V dropped 2 bases and J dropped 6 bases, with 12 bases sitting between them. The CDR3 totals 14 residues. Looked up from germline, CDR1 is MNHNY and CDR2 is SVGAGI (reference sequence). The CDR3 loop reads CASSYLRVADTQYF. The CDR3 DNA reads TGTGCCAGCAGTTACCTCAGGGTGGCCGATACGCAGTATTTT.

This chain links TRBV28 with TRBJ2-2; a possible D gene is TRBD1 (5 bases). The CDR3 contains 13 residues. The germline V gene has CDR1 MDHEN and CDR2 SYDVKM. Trimming stripped 4 bases from V and 5 bases from J, with 8 bases between. The CDR3 bases are TGTGCCAGCAGTTCCAGGGTAACCGGGGAGCTGTTTTTT. Protein: CASSSRVTGELFF.

CDR3 DNA sequence: TGTGCCAGCGTACAGGGGGAGAACTATGGCTACACCTTC. It translates to CASVQGENYGYTF. The V gene is TRBV28, the J gene TRBJ1-2; 8 bases match TRBD1. The CDR3 loop spans 13 amino acids. V shed 8 bases and J 2 bases; nucleotides not matched to a gene: 4. The germline gives CDR1 MDHEN, CDR2 SYDVKM.

The V and J genes are TRBV13 and TRBJ2-7, with D unresolved. V dropped 4 bases and J dropped 3 bases, with 7 bases sitting between them. Germline CDR1 and CDR2: PRHDT and FYEKMQ (reference sequence). There are 12 residues in the CDR3. The CDR3: CASSSTNYEQYF. The CDR3 coding sequence is TGTGCCAGCAGCTCGACAAACTACGAGCAGTACTTC.

The chain couples TRBV27 to TRBJ1-1; D unresolved. Germline V gene data show CDR1 as MNHEY and CDR2 as SMNVEV (reference sequence). The CDR3 sequence is 14 residues long. Trimming shortened V by 4 bases and J by 2 bases, and 11 bases separated the two germline ends. In nucleotides, the CDR3 is TGTGCCAGCAGTTCCCCGAGTGTAAACACTGAAGCTTTCTTT. Its protein product is CASSSPSVNTEAFF.

V is TRBV9 and J is TRBJ2-5; TRBD2 matches 16 bases. After removal of 4 bases from V and 5 bases from J, the junction contained 8 bases not matched to a gene. The germline V gene has CDR1 SGDLS and CDR2 YYNGEE. There are 17 residues in the CDR3. Here the CDR3 DNA reads TGTGCCAGCAGCCGAGGGACTAGCGGGAGGGCCGGGGAGACCCAGTACTTC. This encodes CASSRGTSGRAGETQYF.

The J gene is TRBJ1-1, the V gene TRBV28; D is perhaps TRBD1 (5 bases). Germline V gene lookup returns CDR1 MDHEN and CDR2 SYDVKM. The germline V and J ends were trimmed by 1 base and 6 bases, with 15 bases remaining between them. The CDR3 runs 15 residues. This CDR3 reads CASSLFAGRNSEAFF. The DNA of the CDR3 is TGTGCCAGCAGTTTATTTGCAGGGAGGAATTCTGAAGCTTTCTTT.

The chain is built from TRBV9 and TRBJ2-2; 7 positions agree with TRBD2. The CDR3 consists of 17 residues. The germline V gene encodes CDR1 SGDLS and CDR2 YYNGEE. The J segment lost 3 bases and the V segment lost 0 bases, leaving 8 bases of the junction unmatched. In nucleotides, the CDR3 is TGTGCCAGCAGCGTAGGTGATGGTAGCGGGTACACCGGGGAGCTGTTTTTT. Translating gives CASSVGDGSGYTGELFF.

This chain links TRBV5-6 with TRBJ2-7; tentative D call: TRBD2 (5 bases). The germline V and J ends were trimmed by 5 bases and 6 bases, with 9 bases remaining between them. Germline assignment: CDR1 SGHDT and CDR2 YYEEEE. CDR3 size: 11 residues. CDR3 bases: TGTGCCAGCAGTAGAGGGTTCGAGCAGTACTTC. Its translation is CASSRGFEQYF.

V and J are TRBV10-3 and TRBJ1-1; D unclear. Germline-derived CDR1 and CDR2 are ENHRY and SYGVKD. The CDR3 length is 11 residues. Trimming pared 2 bases from V and 6 bases from J, leaving 4 bases between. The CDR3 nucleotides are TGTGCCATCAGTGAGACAGCTGAAGCTTTCTTT. Protein: CAISETAEAFF.

The chain combines TRBV9 with TRBJ2-5; unclear D gene. Trimming removed 0 bases at V and 4 bases at J, with 10 bases between. The CDR3 length is 14 residues. CDR1 is SGDLS and CDR2 is YYNGEE in the germline V gene. The CDR3 sequence is CASSVAGEAETQYF. CDR3 coding DNA: TGTGCCAGCAGCGTAGCCGGAGAGGCAGAGACCCAGTACTTC.

The rearrangement links TRBV5-1 to TRBJ2-3, with D tentatively TRBD2 (6 bases). Germline V gene data show CDR1 as SGHRS and CDR2 as YFSETQ. CDR3 size: 14 residues. With 4 bases removed from V and 6 bases from J, the gap between germline ends came to 15 bases. The CDR3 nucleotides read TGCGCCAGCAGCCCACCCCAACTAGCCGATACGCAGTATTTT. Translating it yields CASSPPQLADTQYF.

This clone was seen more than once but under ten times. This chain joins TRBV5-6 and TRBJ2-7; 8 bases map to TRBD1. The CDR3 totals 15 residues. Germline assignment: CDR1 SGHDT and CDR2 YYEEEE. V gave up 0 bases and J gave up 7 bases; unmatched junction bases: 9. CDR3 sequence (DNA): TGTGCCAGCAGCTTGGCTGGGCAGGGGGCATGGGAGCAGTACTTC. It yields the protein CASSLAGQGAWEQYF.

The V and J genes are TRBV6-5 and TRBJ2-7; 8 nucleotides agree with TRBD1. Trimming cost V 6 bases and J 3 bases; bases outside gene matches: 1. Germline CDR1 MNHEY, CDR2 SVGAGI. The CDR3 spans 12 residues. CDR3 loop: CASSGTGYEQYF. CDR3 bases: TGTGCCAGCAGCGGGACAGGCTACGAGCAGTACTTC.

The V gene is TRBV2, the J gene TRBJ2-3, with 7 bases identical to TRBD2. CDR1 is SNHLY and CDR2 is FYNNEI in the germline V gene. This CDR3 spans 16 amino acids. J gave up 6 bases and V 7 bases, and 16 bases lay outside the gene matches. CDR3 protein: CASILGAGDVMDTQYF. The CDR3 DNA is TGTGCCAGCATTCTCGGGGCGGGAGACGTAATGGATACGCAGTATTTT.

V and J are TRBV5-8 and TRBJ2-3; D is unclear. CDR1 and CDR2 (germline): SGHTS, YDEGEE. This CDR3 has 15 amino acids. The V end lost 0 bases, the J end lost 0 bases, and 8 bases lay between the germline ends. The CDR3 bases are TGTGCCAGCAGCTTGGAGGAGTTTAGCACAGATACGCAGTATTTT. Translation gives CASSLEEFSTDTQYF.

CDR3 sequence: CASSLTSGRGTQYF. The CDR3 DNA sequence: TGTGCCAGCAGCCTGACTAGCGGGAGAGGGACCCAGTACTTC. This rearrangement joins TRBV7-2 to TRBJ2-5, with TRBD2 matching over 12 bases. CDR1 and CDR2 (germline): SGHTA, FQGNSA. The CDR3 has 14 residues. Unmatched junction bases numbered 5, after V lost 5 bases and J lost 7 bases.

The chain links TRBV27 to TRBJ2-7; perhaps TRBD2 as D (7 bases). This CDR3 is 14 amino acids long. Germline V gives CDR1 MNHEY, CDR2 SMNVEV (reference sequence). The V end was cut by 7 bases, the J end by 1 base, with 14 bases between. CDR3 loop: CASNRGGRSYEQYF. The CDR3 region has the DNA TGTGCCAGCAATAGGGGGGGGAGATCCTACGAGCAGTACTTC.

The V gene is TRBV28, the J gene TRBJ2-1, with 9 bases identical to TRBD2. The CDR3 is made up of 18 amino acids. The junction had 11 bases not matched to a gene; V was cut back by 3 bases and J by 2 bases. Germline assignment: CDR1 MDHEN and CDR2 SYDVKM. The CDR3 DNA reads TGTGCCAGCAGTTTGGGGGGGATGGGACTAGCAGCCTACAATGAGCAGTTCTTC. It specifies CASSLGGMGLAAYNEQFF.

V and J are TRBV15 and TRBJ2-1, with 12 bases matching TRBD2. V lost 0 bases and J lost 8; bases outside the gene matches: 11. The CDR3 is 18 residues long. Germline-derived CDR1 and CDR2 are LNHNV and YYDKDF (reference sequence). The CDR3 spells CATSRDVASGRARDEQFF. The CDR3 DNA is TGTGCCACCAGCAGAGATGTTGCTAGCGGGAGGGCCAGGGATGAGCAGTTCTTC.

This chain connects TRBV18 to TRBJ2-7, with TRBD2 matching over 11 bases. The CDR3 consists of 15 residues. The V segment lost 5 bases and the J segment 5 bases; nucleotides outside the gene matches: 8. Germline V gene sequence: CDR1 KGHSH, CDR2 LQKENI. The CDR3 sequence: CASSFTSGRVHEQYF. The CDR3 DNA is TGTGCCAGCTCATTCACTAGCGGGAGAGTCCACGAGCAGTACTTC.